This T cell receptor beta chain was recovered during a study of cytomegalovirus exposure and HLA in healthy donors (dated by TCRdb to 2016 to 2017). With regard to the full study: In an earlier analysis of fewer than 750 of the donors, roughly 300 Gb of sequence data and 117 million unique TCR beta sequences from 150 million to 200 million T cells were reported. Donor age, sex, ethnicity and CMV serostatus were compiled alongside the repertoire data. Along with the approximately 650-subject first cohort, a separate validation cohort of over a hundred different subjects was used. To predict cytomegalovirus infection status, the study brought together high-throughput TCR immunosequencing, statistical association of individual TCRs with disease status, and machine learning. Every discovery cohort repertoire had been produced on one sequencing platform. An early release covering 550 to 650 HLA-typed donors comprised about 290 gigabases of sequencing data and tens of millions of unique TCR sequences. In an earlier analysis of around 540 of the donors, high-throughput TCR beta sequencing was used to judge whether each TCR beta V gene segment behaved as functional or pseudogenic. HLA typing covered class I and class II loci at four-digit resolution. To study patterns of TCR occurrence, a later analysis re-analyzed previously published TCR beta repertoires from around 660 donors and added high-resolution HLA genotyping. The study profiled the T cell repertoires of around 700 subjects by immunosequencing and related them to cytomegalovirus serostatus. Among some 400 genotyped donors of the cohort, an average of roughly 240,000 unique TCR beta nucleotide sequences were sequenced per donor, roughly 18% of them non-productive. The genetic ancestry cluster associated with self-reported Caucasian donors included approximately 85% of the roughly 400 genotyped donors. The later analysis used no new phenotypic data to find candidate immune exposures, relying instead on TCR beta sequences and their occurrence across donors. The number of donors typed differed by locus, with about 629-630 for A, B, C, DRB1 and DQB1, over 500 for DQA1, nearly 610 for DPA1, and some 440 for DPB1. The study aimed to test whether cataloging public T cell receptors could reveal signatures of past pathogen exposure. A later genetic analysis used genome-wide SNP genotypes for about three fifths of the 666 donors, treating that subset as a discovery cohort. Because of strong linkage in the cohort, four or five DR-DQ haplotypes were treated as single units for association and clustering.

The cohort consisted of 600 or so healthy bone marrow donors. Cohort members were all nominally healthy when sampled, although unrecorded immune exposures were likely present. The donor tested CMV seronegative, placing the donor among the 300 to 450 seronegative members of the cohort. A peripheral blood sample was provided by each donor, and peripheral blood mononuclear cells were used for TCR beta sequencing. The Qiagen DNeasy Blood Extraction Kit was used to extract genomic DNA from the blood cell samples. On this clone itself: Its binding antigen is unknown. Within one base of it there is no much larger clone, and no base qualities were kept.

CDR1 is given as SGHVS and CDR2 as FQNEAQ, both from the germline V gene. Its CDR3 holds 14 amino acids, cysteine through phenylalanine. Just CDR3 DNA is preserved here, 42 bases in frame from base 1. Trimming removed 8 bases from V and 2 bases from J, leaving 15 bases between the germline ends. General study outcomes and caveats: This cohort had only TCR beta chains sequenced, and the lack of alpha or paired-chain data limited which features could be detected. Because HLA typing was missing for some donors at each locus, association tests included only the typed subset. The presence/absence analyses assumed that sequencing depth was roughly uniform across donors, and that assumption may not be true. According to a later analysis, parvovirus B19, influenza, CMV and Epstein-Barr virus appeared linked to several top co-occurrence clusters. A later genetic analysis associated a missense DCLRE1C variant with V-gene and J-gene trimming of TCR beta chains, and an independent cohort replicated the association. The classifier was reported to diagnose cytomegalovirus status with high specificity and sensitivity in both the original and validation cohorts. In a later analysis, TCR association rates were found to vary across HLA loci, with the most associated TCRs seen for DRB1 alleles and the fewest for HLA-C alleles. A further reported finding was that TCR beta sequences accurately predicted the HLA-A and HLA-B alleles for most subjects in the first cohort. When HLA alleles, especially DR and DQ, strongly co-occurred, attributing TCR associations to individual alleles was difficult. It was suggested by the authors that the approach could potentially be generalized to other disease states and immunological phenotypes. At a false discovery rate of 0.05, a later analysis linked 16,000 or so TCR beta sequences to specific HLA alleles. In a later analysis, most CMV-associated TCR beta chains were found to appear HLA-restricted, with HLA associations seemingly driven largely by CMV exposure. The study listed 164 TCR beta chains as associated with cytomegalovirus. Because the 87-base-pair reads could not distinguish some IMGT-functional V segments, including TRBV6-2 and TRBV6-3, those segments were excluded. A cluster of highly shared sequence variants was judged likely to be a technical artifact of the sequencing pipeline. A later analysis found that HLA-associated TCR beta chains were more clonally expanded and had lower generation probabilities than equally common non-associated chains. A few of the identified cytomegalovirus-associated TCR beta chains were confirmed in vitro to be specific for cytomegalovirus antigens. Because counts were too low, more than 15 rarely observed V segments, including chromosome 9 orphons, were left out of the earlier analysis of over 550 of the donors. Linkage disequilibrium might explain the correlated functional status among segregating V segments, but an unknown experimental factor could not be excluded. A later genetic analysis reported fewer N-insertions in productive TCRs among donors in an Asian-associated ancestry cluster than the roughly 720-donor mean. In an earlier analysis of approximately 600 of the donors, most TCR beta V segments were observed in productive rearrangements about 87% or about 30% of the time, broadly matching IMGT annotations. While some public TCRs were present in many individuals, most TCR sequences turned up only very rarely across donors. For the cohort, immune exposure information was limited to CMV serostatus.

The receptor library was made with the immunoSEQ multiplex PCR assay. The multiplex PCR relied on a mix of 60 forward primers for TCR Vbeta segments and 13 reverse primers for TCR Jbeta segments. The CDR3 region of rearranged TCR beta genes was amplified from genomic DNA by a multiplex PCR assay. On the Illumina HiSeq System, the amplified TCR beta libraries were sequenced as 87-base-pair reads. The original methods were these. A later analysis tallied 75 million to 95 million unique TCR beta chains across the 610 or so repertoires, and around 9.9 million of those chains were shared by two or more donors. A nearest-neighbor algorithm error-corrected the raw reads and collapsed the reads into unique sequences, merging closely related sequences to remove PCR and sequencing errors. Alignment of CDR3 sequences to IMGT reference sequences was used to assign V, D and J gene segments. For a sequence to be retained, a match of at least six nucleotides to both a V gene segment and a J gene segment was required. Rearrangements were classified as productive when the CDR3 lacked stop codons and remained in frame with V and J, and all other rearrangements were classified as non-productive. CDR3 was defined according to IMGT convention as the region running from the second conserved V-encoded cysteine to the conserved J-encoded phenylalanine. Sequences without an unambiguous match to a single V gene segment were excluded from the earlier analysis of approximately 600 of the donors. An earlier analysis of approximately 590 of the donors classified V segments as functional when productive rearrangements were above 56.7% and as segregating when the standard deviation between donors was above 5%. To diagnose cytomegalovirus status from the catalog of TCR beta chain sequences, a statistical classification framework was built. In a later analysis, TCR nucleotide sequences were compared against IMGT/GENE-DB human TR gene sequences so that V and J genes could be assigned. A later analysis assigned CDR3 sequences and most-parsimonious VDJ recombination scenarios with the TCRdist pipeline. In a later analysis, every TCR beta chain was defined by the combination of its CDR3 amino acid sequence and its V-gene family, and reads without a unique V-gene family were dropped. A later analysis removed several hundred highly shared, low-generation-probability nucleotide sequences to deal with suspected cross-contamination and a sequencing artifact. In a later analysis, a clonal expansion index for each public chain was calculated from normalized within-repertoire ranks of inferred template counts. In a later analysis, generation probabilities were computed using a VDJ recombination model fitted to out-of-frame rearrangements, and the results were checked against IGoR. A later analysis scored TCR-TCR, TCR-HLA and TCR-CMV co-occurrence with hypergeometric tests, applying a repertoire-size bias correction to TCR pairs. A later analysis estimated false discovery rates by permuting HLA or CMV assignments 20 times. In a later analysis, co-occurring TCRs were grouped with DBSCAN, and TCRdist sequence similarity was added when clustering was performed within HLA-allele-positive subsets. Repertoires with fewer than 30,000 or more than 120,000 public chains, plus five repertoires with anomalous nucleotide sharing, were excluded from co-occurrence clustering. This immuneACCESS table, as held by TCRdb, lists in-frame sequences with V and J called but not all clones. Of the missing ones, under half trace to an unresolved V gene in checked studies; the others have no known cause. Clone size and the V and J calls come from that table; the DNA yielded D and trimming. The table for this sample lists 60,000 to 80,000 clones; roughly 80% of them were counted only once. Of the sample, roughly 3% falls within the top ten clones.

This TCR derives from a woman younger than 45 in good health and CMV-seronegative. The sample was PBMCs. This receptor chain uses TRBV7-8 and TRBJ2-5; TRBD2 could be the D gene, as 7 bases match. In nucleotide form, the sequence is TGTGCCAGCGTGGTCGGGGGGCTACAAGAGACCCAGTACTTC. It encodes CASVVGGLQETQYF.